This entry features one TCR beta chain sequence. As yet, its antigen is unknown. These data belong to a study of neoadjuvant anti-PD-1 for oral cavity cancer. Findings and limits, study-wide: Larger post-treatment preexisting tumor clones tracked with greater tumor shrinkage.

Here immunoSEQ multiplex PCR was the method, and the copy in TCRdb shows in-frame clones only, minus some. The sample carries nearly 15,000 clones, about 34% recorded once. The germline V gene encodes CDR1 LGHNA and CDR2 YNFKEQ. The CDR3 has 13 amino acids. V lost 4 bases to trimming and J lost 6 bases, with 12 bases between them. This sample's time point: after neoadjuvant nivolumab, at surgical resection. Material: tumor tissue, obtained after nivolumab (anti-PD-1) treatment. The V call is TRBV4-2, the J call TRBJ1-1; possible D gene TRBD1, 6 bases. This sequence originates from a person aged 40 to 85 with oral cavity squamous cell carcinoma. In DNA, the CDR3 is TGTGCCAGCAGCCGAACAGGGTGGGCTGAAGCTTTCTTT. This encodes CASSRTGWAEAFF.